The 4 T cell receptor beta chains in this list originate from one sample, sequenced in a study of blood T cells in healthy people across ages. Together with a sample-barcoded 5' primer, a J-beta primer mix was included in a second PCR lasting roughly 6 to 12 cycles. TCRdb passed the 5' RACE reads through MiXCR, listing each CDR3 protein once. This table holds 780,000 or so distinct CDR3 sequences, 25% found once. These same data were also listed under a study on T cells of mothers and their children.

The source material was blood. The source of these receptors is a boy under 18 in good health.

This clonotype came up many times. The chain links TRBV12-3 or TRBV12-4 to TRBJ1-5, with 7 nucleotides matching TRBD1. Trimming took 6 bases from V and 1 from J; bases not matched to a gene: 3. CDR3 size: 14 residues. The CDR3 DNA sequence: TGTGCCAGCAGCCTGACAGGGAGCAATCAGCCCCAGCATTTT. Residues: CASSLTGSNQPQHF.

This sequence joins TRBV12-3 or TRBV12-4 and TRBJ2-5; D unresolved. V shed 10 bases and J shed 3 bases, with 18 bases lying between them. The CDR3 has 14 residues. The CDR3 nucleotides read TGTGCCACCCGCCCCGGAGTATTGGAAGAGACCCAGTACTTC. Residues: CATRPGVLEETQYF.

The chain recombines TRBV15 with TRBJ2-2, with 7 bases lining up with TRBD2. Trimming removed 5 bases from V and 3 bases from J; junction bases left unmatched: 6. CDR1 and CDR2 (germline): LNHNV, YYDKDF (reference sequence). The CDR3 is 15 amino acids. The CDR3 DNA reads TGTGCCACCAGCTTGGGGCTAGCGGACACCGGGGAGCTGTTTTTT. The encoded protein is CATSLGLADTGELFF.

The chain couples TRBV4-3 to TRBJ2-7; D not resolved. CDR3 length equals 16 residues. Germline V gene lookup returns CDR1 LGHNA and CDR2 YSLEER. Trimming removed 1 base at V and 4 bases at J, with 17 bases between. CDR3 coding DNA: TGCGCCAGCAGCCAAGTCTTTTCAGAGCCACCGTACGAGCAGTACTTC. Its translation: CASSQVFSEPPYEQYF.